The T cell receptor (beta chain) described here comes from a study of PD-1 blockade in classical Hodgkin lymphoma. In every patient, relapse followed autologous stem cell transplantation, while exposure to brentuximab vedotin differed. CD8+ T cells were isolated from thawed PBMCs by magnetic negative selection. Findings and limits, study-wide: As was reported, newly diagnosed patients showed lower baseline TCR diversity than healthy donors did.

With respect to this clone: Its matching antigen is unknown.

The data were produced by immunoSEQ multiplex PCR, yet TCRdb's version contains in-frame clones alone and is incomplete. The sample lists thousands of clones; nearly 55% were seen once. CDR1 is KGHSH and CDR2 is LQKENI in the germline V gene. The CDR3 runs 15 residues. V gave up 3 bases and J gave up 0 bases, with 9 bases separating them. The sequence was collected from a human donor with classical Hodgkin lymphoma. The J gene is TRBJ2-1, the V gene TRBV18; D call uncertain. The material was CD8+ T cells from blood, obtained at baseline. CDR3 nucleotide sequence: TGTGCCAGCTCACCCACTGATGTCTCCTACAATGAGCAGTTCTTC. This codes for CASSPTDVSYNEQFF.